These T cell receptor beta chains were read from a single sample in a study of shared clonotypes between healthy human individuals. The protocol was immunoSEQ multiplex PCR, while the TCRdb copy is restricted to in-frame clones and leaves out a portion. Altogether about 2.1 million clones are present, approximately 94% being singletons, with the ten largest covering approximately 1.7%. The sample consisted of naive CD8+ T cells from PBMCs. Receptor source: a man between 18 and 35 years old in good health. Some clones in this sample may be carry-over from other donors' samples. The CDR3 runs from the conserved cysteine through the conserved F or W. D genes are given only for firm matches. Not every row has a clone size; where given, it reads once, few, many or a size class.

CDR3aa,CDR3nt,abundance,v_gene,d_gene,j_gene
CASSQDPGLRDYEQYF,TGCGCCAGCAGCCAAGATCCGGGGTTACGAGACTACGAGCAGTACTTC,.,TRBV4-3,.,TRBJ2-7
CASRSYGETDTQYF,TGTGCCAGCCGTTCCTACGGGGAGACAGATACGCAGTATTTT,.,TRBV2,.,TRBJ2-3
CASSLGPMGGNTIYF,TGTGCCAGCAGCCTCGGGCCCATGGGGGGAAACACCATATATTTT,.,TRBV27,.,TRBJ1-3
CASSLVRAPGKDGYTF,TGTGCCAGCAGCTTAGTCCGGGCCCCGGGGAAGGATGGCTACACCTTC,.,TRBV7-2,.,TRBJ1-2
CASSVVTGTYNEQFF,TGTGCCAGCAGCGTAGTTACAGGGACCTACAATGAGCAGTTCTTC,once,TRBV9,.,TRBJ2-1
CAWETQNGEQYF,TGTGCCTGGGAGACCCAAAATGGGGAGCAGTACTTC,.,TRBV30,.,TRBJ2-7
CASSETTGGPLFFYEQYF,TGTGCCAGCAGTGAGACGACAGGGGGACCCCTATTTTTCTACGAGCAGTACTTC,.,TRBV6-1,TRBD1,TRBJ2-7
CASSLGGSGYEQYF,TGCGCCAGCAGTCTCGGCGGGAGCGGCTACGAGCAGTACTTC,.,TRBV5-1,TRBD2,TRBJ2-7
CASSDPRTTYEQYF,TGTGCCAGCAGTGATCCGAGGACGACCTACGAGCAGTACTTC,once,TRBV28,.,TRBJ2-7
CASSPSVHEQYF,TGTGCCAGCTCACCCTCGGTCCACGAGCAGTACTTC,.,TRBV18,.,TRBJ2-7
CASSLEGWNTEAFF,TGTGCCAGCAGCTTGGAAGGGTGGAACACTGAAGCTTTCTTT,.,TRBV5-6,.,TRBJ1-1
CASSDSSGITDTQYF,TGTGCCAGCAGTGATTCTAGCGGGATCACAGATACGCAGTATTTT,.,TRBV6-1,TRBD2,TRBJ2-3
CASSSQTGLTYEQYF,TGTGCCAGCAGTTCTCAGACAGGGCTAACCTACGAGCAGTACTTC,.,TRBV28,TRBD1,TRBJ2-7
CSAITGTSGRYTGELFF,TGCAGCGCTATCACAGGGACTAGCGGGAGATATACCGGGGAGCTGTTTTTT,.,TRBV29-1,TRBD2,TRBJ2-2
CASTAAPGELFF,TGTGCCAGCACAGCCGCCCCCGGGGAGCTGTTTTTT,.,TRBV7-9,.,TRBJ2-2
CSVKGGTNYEQYF,TGCAGCGTGAAGGGGGGTACGAACTACGAGCAGTACTTC,.,TRBV29-1,.,TRBJ2-7
CASNPRFLGYEQYF,TGTGCCAGCAACCCCAGGTTTCTTGGCTACGAGCAGTACTTC,once,TRBV28,.,TRBJ2-7
CASRIQGSNQPQHF,TGTGCCAGCAGAATACAGGGAAGCAATCAGCCCCAGCATTTT,.,TRBV28,.,TRBJ1-5
CATSRERSHEQFF,TGTGCCACCAGCAGAGAAAGGTCCCATGAGCAGTTCTTC,.,TRBV15,.,TRBJ2-1
CASSPGGGPENTEAFF,TGTGCCAGCAGCCCAGGAGGGGGGCCGGAGAACACTGAAGCTTTCTTT,.,TRBV5-4,.,TRBJ1-1
CASSLLRTSGRVPEGYEQYF,TGTGCCAGCAGTTTACTAAGGACTAGCGGGAGGGTCCCTGAAGGCTACGAGCAGTACTTC,.,TRBV27,TRBD2,TRBJ2-7
CASSKGRGPMNTEAFF,TGTGCCAGCAGTAAAGGACGGGGACCTATGAACACTGAAGCTTTCTTT,.,TRBV2,.,TRBJ1-1
CASSPRAGELFF,TGTGCCAGCAGCCCTCGCGCCGGGGAGCTGTTTTTT,.,TRBV9,.,TRBJ2-2
CASSPTGGGNYEQYF,TGTGCCAGCAGCCCCACTGGAGGGGGCAACTACGAGCAGTACTTC,.,TRBV7-3,.,TRBJ2-7
CASSLDRDRHSYEQYF,TGTGCCAGCAGCTTAGACCGGGACAGACACTCCTACGAGCAGTACTTC,.,TRBV7-2,TRBD1,TRBJ2-7
CASSRFIGGKDEKLFF,TGTGCCAGCAGCCGTTTTATAGGGGGCAAAGATGAAAAACTGTTTTTT,once,TRBV7-9,TRBD1,TRBJ1-4
CASSEGSGGYTF,TGCGCCAGCAGTGAGGGGTCCGGCGGCTACACCTTC,.,TRBV10-2,.,TRBJ1-2
CASSSRQAIQETQYF,TGTGCCAGCAGTTCTAGGCAGGCAATACAAGAGACCCAGTACTTC,.,TRBV9,.,TRBJ2-5
CASSNRFSPDQPQHF,TGTGCCAGCAGCAACAGGTTTTCTCCCGATCAGCCCCAGCATTTT,few,TRBV5-6,.,TRBJ1-5
CASMDRTGAGDTQYF,TGTGCCAGCATGGATAGAACAGGGGCGGGAGATACGCAGTATTTT,.,TRBV2,TRBD1,TRBJ2-3
CASSEAPGPGNTIYF,TGCGCCAGCAGCGAAGCCCCAGGGCCTGGAAACACCATATATTTT,.,TRBV4-1,.,TRBJ1-3
CASSLTTGGTEAFF,TGTGCCAGCAGTTTGACAACAGGGGGCACTGAAGCTTTCTTT,few,TRBV27,TRBD1,TRBJ1-1
CASSPRGLSPSGYTF,TGTGCCAGCAGTCCCCGAGGCCTCTCTCCCTCTGGCTACACCTTC,.,TRBV6-5,.,TRBJ1-2
CASSATQSSGNTIYF,TGTGCCAGCAGTGCCACACAGAGCTCTGGAAACACCATATATTTT,.,TRBV6-1,.,TRBJ1-3
CASSEGRTYEQYF,TGTGCCAGCAGTGAAGGCAGGACCTACGAGCAGTACTTC,few,TRBV6-1,.,TRBJ2-7
CAISEPGQYEQYF,TGTGCCATCAGTGAGCCGGGACAGTACGAGCAGTACTTC,.,TRBV10-3,TRBD1,TRBJ2-7
CASSLNPENTEAFF,TGTGCCAGCAGTTTAAACCCGGAGAACACTGAAGCTTTCTTT,.,TRBV27,.,TRBJ1-1
CASSPTPATNEKLFF,TGTGCCAGCTCACCTACGCCGGCAACTAATGAAAAACTGTTTTTT,.,TRBV18,.,TRBJ1-4
CASSTPGTANAANTGELFF,TGTGCCAGTAGCACCCCCGGGACAGCCAATGCAGCGAACACCGGGGAGCTGTTTTTT,.,TRBV19,TRBD1,TRBJ2-2
CASSDGGQAIYGYTF,TGTGCCAGCAGTGACGGGGGACAGGCGATCTATGGCTACACCTTC,.,TRBV2,TRBD1,TRBJ1-2
CASSRSTFHEQYF,TGCGCCAGCAGCCGATCGACTTTCCACGAGCAGTACTTC,.,TRBV4-3,.,TRBJ2-7
CASSLVSPSQDGYTF,TGTGCCAGCAGCTTAGTAAGCCCGAGCCAGGATGGCTACACCTTC,.,TRBV7-9,.,TRBJ1-2
CASSGDNSYEQYF,TGTGCCAGCTCAGGGGACAATTCCTACGAGCAGTACTTC,.,TRBV18,.,TRBJ2-7
CASSLRGTNTEAFF,TGTGCCAGCAGCTTACGGGGAACGAACACTGAAGCTTTCTTT,.,TRBV11-3,.,TRBJ1-1
CASSLSRGSGNQPQHF,TGTGCCAGCAGTTTATCGCGAGGGAGCGGCAATCAGCCCCAGCATTTT,.,TRBV27,.,TRBJ1-5
CASSLPAGGTDTQYF,TGTGCCAGCAGCCTACCGGCGGGAGGGACAGATACGCAGTATTTT,once,TRBV7-6,TRBD2,TRBJ2-3
CASSLGGPTMLYGYTF,TGTGCCAGCAGCTTAGGGGGGCCTACCATGCTCTATGGCTACACCTTC,once,TRBV7-9,.,TRBJ1-2
CASSFQGRYYNEQFF,TGTGCCAGCAGTTTTCAGGGGCGGTACTACAATGAGCAGTTCTTC,.,TRBV28,.,TRBJ2-1
CASSPSLAGAPDTQYF,TGTGCCAGCAGCCCCTCCCTAGCGGGAGCCCCAGATACGCAGTATTTT,.,TRBV27,TRBD2,TRBJ2-3
CASSFRNAGQGMNNEQFF,TGCGCCAGCAGCTTCCGGAACGCCGGACAGGGGATGAACAATGAGCAGTTCTTC,.,TRBV4-1,TRBD1,TRBJ2-1
CAWSVEQGKEQFF,TGTGCCTGGAGTGTTGAGCAGGGGAAGGAGCAGTTCTTC,.,TRBV30,.,TRBJ2-1
CASSVEGLGGSHEQYF,TGTGCCAGCAGCGTAGAGGGGTTGGGCGGGAGCCACGAGCAGTACTTC,.,TRBV9,TRBD2,TRBJ2-7
CSVAPGLLSSAYNEQFF,TGCAGCGTAGCCCCGGGACTTCTCTCTAGCGCCTACAATGAGCAGTTCTTC,once,TRBV29-1,.,TRBJ2-1